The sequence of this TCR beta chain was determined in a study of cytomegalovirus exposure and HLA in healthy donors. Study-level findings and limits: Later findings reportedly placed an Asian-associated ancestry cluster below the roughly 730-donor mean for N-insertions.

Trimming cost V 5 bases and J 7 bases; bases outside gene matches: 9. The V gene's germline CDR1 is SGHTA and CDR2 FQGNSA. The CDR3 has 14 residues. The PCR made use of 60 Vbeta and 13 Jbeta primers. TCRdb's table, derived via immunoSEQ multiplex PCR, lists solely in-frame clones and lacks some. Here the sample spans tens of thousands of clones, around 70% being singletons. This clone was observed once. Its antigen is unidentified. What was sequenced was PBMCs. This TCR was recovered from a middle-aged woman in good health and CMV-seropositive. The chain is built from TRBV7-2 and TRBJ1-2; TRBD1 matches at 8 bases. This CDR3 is CASSEDRVLRGYTF. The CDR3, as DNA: TGTGCCAGCAGCGAGGACAGGGTGTTACGTGGCTACACCTTC. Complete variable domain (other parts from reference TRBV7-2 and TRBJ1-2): GAGVSQSPSNKVTEKGKDVELRCDPISGHTALYWYRQSLGQGLEFLIYFQGNSAPDKSGLPSDRFSAERTGGSVSTLTIQRTQQEDSAVYLCASSEDRVLRGYTFGSGTRLTVV.